This T cell receptor beta chain was observed in a study of T cells in localized non-small cell lung cancer. Worth noting for this clone: Its antigen is as yet unknown.

TCRdb's copy holds only in-frame clones and misses some; the assay was immunoSEQ multiplex PCR. Among tens of thousands of clones listed, roughly 90% were seen once. There are 13 residues in the CDR3. With V trimmed by 5 bases and J by 6 bases, 8 bases remained unmatched. The germline V gene encodes CDR1 SQVTM and CDR2 ANQGSEA. Whole-study findings and limits: A median around 55 of the top 100 tumor clones appeared in adjacent lung. Sequencing covered just one tumor region, so heterogeneity cannot be ruled out. Longer overall survival was associated with a higher density of T cells in the blood. Exceeding tumor, uninvolved adjacent lung had the highest T cell clonality.

J is TRBJ1-2 and V is TRBV29-1; 8 nucleotides line up with TRBD1. The specimen was PBMCs, collected before any cancer treatment. This TCR was sampled from a woman aged 35 to 69 with stage II lung adenocarcinoma. The CDR3 nucleotides are TGCAGCGTTTCCCAGACAGGGGCGGATGGCTACACCTTC. This gives the protein CSVSQTGADGYTF.